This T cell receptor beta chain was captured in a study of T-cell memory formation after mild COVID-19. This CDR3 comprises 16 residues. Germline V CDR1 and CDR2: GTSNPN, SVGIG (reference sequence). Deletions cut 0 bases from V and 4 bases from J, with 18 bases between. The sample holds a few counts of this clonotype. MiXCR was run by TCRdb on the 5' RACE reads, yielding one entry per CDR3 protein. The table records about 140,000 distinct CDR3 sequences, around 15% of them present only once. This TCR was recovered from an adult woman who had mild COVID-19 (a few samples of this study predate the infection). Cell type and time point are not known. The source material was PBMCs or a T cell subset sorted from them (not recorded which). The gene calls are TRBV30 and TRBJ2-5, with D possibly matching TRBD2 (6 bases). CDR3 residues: CAWSVAGRLWGETQYF. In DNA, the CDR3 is TGTGCCTGGAGTGTAGCCGGGAGATTATGGGGAGAGACCCAGTACTTC.